The next 26 T cell receptor beta chains were all read from a single sample in a study of OX40 agonist ivuxolimab in advanced cancers. Method: immunoSEQ multiplex PCR; TCRdb's copy keeps in-frame clones and lacks some. The top ten clones hold 2.5% to 3.5% of a sample with 75,000 to 95,000 clones, about 85% of them seen once. The material was CD4+ or CD8+ T cells sorted from blood, obtained in a trial of the OX40 agonist ivuxolimab. The receptors were gathered from an adult with an advanced solid tumor such as melanoma, head and neck, liver or kidney cancer.

This CDR3 reads CASRAGGSPLHF. Here the CDR3 DNA reads TGTGCCAGCAGGGCAGGGGGTTCACCCCTCCACTTT. The chain carries TRBV7-9 and TRBJ1-6; 7 bases map to TRBD1. With 6 bases clipped from V and 9 bases from J, the junction kept 2 bases outside the gene matches. CDR1 and CDR2 from the germline V gene are SEHNR and FQNEAQ (reference sequence). The length of the CDR3 is 12 residues.

The J gene is TRBJ1-2, the V gene TRBV18; the match to TRBD1 covers 9 bases. Germline values: CDR1 KGHSH, CDR2 LQKENI. J gave up 3 bases and V 1 base, and 6 bases lay outside the gene matches. This CDR3 has 16 amino acids. CDR3 residues: CASSPLGDRAYYGYTF. DNA of the CDR3: TGTGCCAGCTCACCACTAGGGGACAGGGCGTACTATGGCTACACCTTC.

The rearrangement joins TRBV6-5 to TRBJ1-5, with unresolved D. The germline V gene encodes CDR1 MNHEY and CDR2 SVGAGI. Trimming cost V 2 bases and J 4 bases, with 6 bases left between them. This CDR3 is built from 13 residues. CDR3 in amino acids: CASSYEGNQPQHF. CDR3 sequence (DNA): TGTGCCAGCAGTTACGAAGGTAATCAGCCCCAGCATTTT.

The rearrangement links TRBV9 to TRBJ1-2; no reliable D call. This CDR3 spans 14 amino acids. V lost 4 bases and J 2 bases, leaving 12 bases between the germline ends. CDR1 and CDR2 from the germline V gene are SGDLS and YYNGEE. In DNA form, the CDR3 reads TGTGCCAGCAGCCCCCAGTCACAAAACTATGGCTACACCTTC. It specifies CASSPQSQNYGYTF.

The chain has TRBV7-2 and TRBJ1-5; D ambiguous. Germline CDR1 is SGHTA and CDR2 is FQGNSA. The CDR3 sequence is 14 residues long. The V end lost 3 bases, the J end lost 8 bases, and 14 bases lay between the germline ends. In DNA, the CDR3 is TGTGCCAGCAGCTTTTTAAATGCCGTGGAGCCCCAGCATTTT. Its protein is CASSFLNAVEPQHF. The full variable domain, completed using reference TRBV7-2 and TRBJ1-5, is GAGVSQSPSNKVTEKGKDVELRCDPISGHTALYWYRQSLGQGLEFLIYFQGNSAPDKSGLPSDRFSAERTGGSVSTLTIQRTQQEDSAVYLCASSFLNAVEPQHFGDGTRLSIL.

This clone was seen more than once but under ten times. The J gene is TRBJ2-7, the V gene TRBV10-3; no firm D call. V lost 3 bases to trimming and J lost 6 bases, with 3 bases between them. This CDR3 spans 10 amino acids. Germline V gene data show CDR1 as ENHRY and CDR2 as SYGVKD. CDR3 sequence (DNA): TGTGCCATCAGTGATGTCGAGCAGTACTTC. Amino acids: CAISDVEQYF.

The gene calls are TRBV11-2 and TRBJ1-4; the D is unclear. Trimming shortened V by 5 bases and J by 1 base, and 11 bases separated the two germline ends. Germline V gene data show CDR1 as SGHAT and CDR2 as FQNNGV. This CDR3 spans 15 amino acids. CDR3 amino acids: CASSPRRQTNEKLFF. The CDR3 DNA sequence: TGTGCCAGCAGCCCCCGGCGGCAAACTAATGAAAAACTGTTTTTT.

This sequence joins TRBV7-3 and TRBJ2-4, with D perhaps TRBD1 (6 bases). Germline V CDR1 and CDR2: SGHTA, FQGTGA. There are 16 residues in the CDR3. The V and J ends lost 2 bases and 0 bases respectively, with 11 bases between them. The DNA for the CDR3 is TGTGCCAGCAGCTTAGGGGGCGGGTTAGCCAAAAACATTCAGTACTTC. It is translated as CASSLGGGLAKNIQYF.

The CDR3 region has the DNA TGTGCCAGCAGCGCCCGGACTAGCGGGGGTCGGATAGAGACCCAGTACTTC. Protein product: CASSARTSGGRIETQYF. This sequence joins TRBV5-6 and TRBJ2-5; TRBD2 agrees at 13 bases. The germline V gene has CDR1 SGHDT and CDR2 YYEEEE. The CDR3 consists of 17 residues. The junction had 10 bases not matched to a gene; V was cut back by 4 bases and J by 4 bases.

V is TRBV6-5 and J is TRBJ1-4; no reliable D call. V shed 6 bases and J shed 3 bases, with 8 bases lying between them. Germline CDR1 MNHEY, CDR2 SVGAGI. The CDR3 covers 13 residues. In DNA, the CDR3 is TGTGCCAGCAGACCCCGTGCTAATGAAAAACTGTTTTTT. This sequence encodes CASRPRANEKLFF.

The rearrangement joins TRBV7-3 to TRBJ1-1, with D unresolved. Germline assignment: CDR1 SGHTA and CDR2 FQGTGA. With 5 bases removed from V and 5 bases from J, the gap between germline ends came to 12 bases. This CDR3 is 13 amino acids long. CDR3 DNA sequence: TGTGCCAGCAGCATGTTTTGGATGACTGAAGCTTTCTTT. Residues: CASSMFWMTEAFF.

The J gene is TRBJ2-2, the V gene TRBV27; D gene uncertain. CDR1 is MNHEY, CDR2 SMNVEV, per germline (reference sequence). The CDR3 contains 14 residues. The V and J ends lost 3 bases and 0 bases respectively, with 5 bases between them. CDR3: CASSFRANTGELFF. The CDR3 DNA reads as TGTGCCAGCAGTTTCCGGGCGAACACCGGGGAGCTGTTTTTT.

The rearrangement joins TRBV2 to TRBJ2-5, with 11 bases lining up with TRBD2. J was trimmed by 0 bases and V by 4 bases; bases with no gene match: 1. Germline V gene sequence: CDR1 SNHLY, CDR2 FYNNEI. The CDR3 runs to 15 residues. CDR3 nucleotide sequence: TGTGCCAGCAGTGGGACTAGCGGGTACCAAGAGACCCAGTACTTC. Encoded protein: CASSGTSGYQETQYF.

This sequence joins TRBV19 and TRBJ2-1, with D unclear. V lost 7 bases and J lost 3, with 22 bases in between. The CDR3 extends over 17 amino acids. CDR1 LNHDA and CDR2 SQIVND come from the germline V gene (reference sequence). CDR3 in DNA: TGTGCCAGTAAAAACCCCTCCGGGCAGGCCATCTACAATGAGCAGTTCTTC. Residues: CASKNPSGQAIYNEQFF.

This clone was recorded a few times. The J gene is TRBJ1-4, the V gene TRBV27, with D hard to call. Germline-derived CDR1 and CDR2 are MNHEY and SMNVEV (reference sequence). Trimming took off 3 bases at V and 0 bases at J, with 8 bases between the two ends. This CDR3 is built from 15 residues. CDR3 coding DNA: TGTGCCAGCAGTTTCGTAGGGACAACTAATGAAAAACTGTTTTTT. Translating gives CASSFVGTTNEKLFF.

The V gene is TRBV6-1, the J gene TRBJ2-7; a possible D gene is TRBD1 (5 bases). V was cut by 8 bases and J by 4 bases, with 21 bases left in between. Germline V gene lookup returns CDR1 MNHNS and CDR2 SASEGT. The CDR3 is made up of 15 amino acids. The DNA for the CDR3 is TGTGCCAGCGGGGCCGCAGGGTTAAGGCCATACGAGCAGTACTTC. Encoded protein: CASGAAGLRPYEQYF.

The CDR3 loop reads CASSTEGYGGSNQPQHF. The CDR3 region has the DNA TGTGCCAGTAGTACAGAAGGGTACGGGGGTAGCAATCAGCCCCAGCATTTT. V and J are TRBV19 and TRBJ1-5, with D possibly TRBD1 on 5 matching bases. V lost 4 bases, J lost 0 bases, and 16 bases lay in between. Germline CDR1 LNHDA, CDR2 SQIVND (reference sequence). The CDR3 sequence is 17 residues long.

A single count supports this clone. This chain links TRBV10-3 with TRBJ1-1, with D tentatively TRBD1 (5 bases). The CDR3 contains 13 residues. Trimming stripped 10 bases from V and 1 base from J, with 13 bases between. Germline-derived CDR1 and CDR2 are ENHRY and SYGVKD. CDR3 bases: TGTGCCAACAGGCGGGACCGGAACACTGAAGCTTTCTTT. Protein sequence: CANRRDRNTEAFF.

CDR3 sequence: CASRRGGRGEQFF. CDR3 bases: TGTGCCAGCAGAAGGGGGGGGCGGGGTGAGCAGTTCTTC. The chain joins TRBV27 to TRBJ2-1, with a weak D call TRBD2 (7 bases). Trimming shortened V by 6 bases and J by 9 bases, and 15 bases separated the two germline ends. The V gene's germline CDR1 is MNHEY and CDR2 SMNVEV (reference sequence). There are 13 residues in the CDR3.

The chain joins TRBV18 to TRBJ1-1; the D is unclear. The CDR3 contains 13 residues. CDR1 KGHSH and CDR2 LQKENI come from the germline V gene. Deletions cut 4 bases from V and 1 base from J, with 7 bases between. The CDR3 DNA is TGTGCCAGCTCACTCGACACGAACACTGAAGCTTTCTTT. Translated: CASSLDTNTEAFF.

The chain has TRBV7-2 and TRBJ1-2; D gene uncertain. CDR1 and CDR2 (germline): SGHTA, FQGNSA. The V and J ends lost 1 base and 2 bases respectively, with 11 bases between them. The CDR3 extends over 15 amino acids. CDR3 sequence reads: CASSLVVAGNYGYTF. Written as DNA, the CDR3 is TGTGCCAGCAGCTTAGTGGTCGCGGGGAACTATGGCTACACCTTC.

The J gene is TRBJ1-1, the V gene TRBV7-8; TRBD1 aligns across 8 bases. The V and J ends lost 0 bases and 6 bases, in that order; junction bases with no gene match: 12. The CDR3 contains 17 residues. Germline CDR1 and CDR2: SGHVS and FQNEAQ. The CDR3 sequence: CASSLAWTGWPRAEAFF. In nucleotides, the CDR3 is TGTGCCAGCAGCTTAGCATGGACAGGGTGGCCCAGGGCTGAAGCTTTCTTT. The full variable domain, with the rest looked up from reference TRBV7-8 and TRBJ1-1, is GAGVSQSPRYKVAKRGQDVALRCDPISGHVSLFWYQQALGQGPEFLTYFQNEAQLDKSGLPSDRFFAERPEGSVSTLKIQRTQQEDSAVYLCASSLAWTGWPRAEAFFGQGTRLTVV.

This clone came up once. This sequence joins TRBV6-4 and TRBJ2-2; D remains ambiguous. Trimming shortened V by 6 bases and J by 6 bases, and 11 bases separated the two germline ends. The CDR3 spans 13 residues. Germline V gene lookup returns CDR1 MRHNA and CDR2 SNTAGT. The CDR3 DNA sequence: TGTGCCAGCAGCCAATTTGTGGCCGGGGAGCTGTTTTTT. Translation: CASSQFVAGELFF.

This sequence joins TRBV11-2 and TRBJ1-1; perhaps TRBD1 as D (6 bases). Trimming took off 4 bases at V and 3 bases at J, with 15 bases between the two ends. Germline CDR1 reads SGHAT; CDR2 reads FQNNGV. The CDR3 has 15 amino acids. The CDR3 spells CASSSSGAGYTEAFF. The CDR3 coding sequence is TGTGCCAGCAGCTCCTCGGGGGCTGGGTACACTGAAGCTTTCTTT.

Worth noting for this clone: This CDR3 is also generated by other DNA sequences in the sample. This chain uses TRBV11-3 with TRBJ2-1; D gene ambiguous. Germline V lookup: CDR1 SGHNT, CDR2 YENEEA. The CDR3 has 15 amino acids. V gave up 1 base and J gave up 0 bases, with 7 bases separating them. CDR3 residues: CASSLAVPSYNEQFF. The CDR3 nucleotides are TGTGCCAGCAGCTTAGCCGTGCCCTCCTACAATGAGCAGTTCTTC.

This chain uses TRBV28 with TRBJ1-5; 7 bases match TRBD1. Germline CDR1 is MDHEN and CDR2 is SYDVKM. The CDR3 totals 14 residues. V trimming: 6 bases; J trimming: 7 bases; junction bases outside the gene matches: 9. CDR3 amino acids: CASSKYRGGQPQHF. CDR3 nucleotides: TGTGCCAGCAGCAAATACAGGGGCGGCCAGCCCCAGCATTTT. The whole variable domain, filled in from reference TRBV28 and TRBJ1-5, reads DVKVTQSSRYLVKRTGEKVFLECVQDMDHENMFWYRQDPGLGLRLIYFSYDVKMKEKGDIPEGYSVSREKKERFSLILESASTNQTSMYLCASSKYRGGQPQHFGDGTRLSIL.